This T cell receptor (beta chain) came from a study of cytomegalovirus exposure and HLA in healthy donors. Findings of the study overall: Despite most TCR sequences being rare, some public TCRs occurred in many donors. A previous analysis found most TCR beta V segments productive roughly 87% or roughly 30% of the time.

The CDR3 is 15 residues long. V shed 1 base and J 2 bases; nucleotides not matched to a gene: 1. Looked up from germline, CDR1 is SGHRS and CDR2 is YFSETQ. Primers included in the PCR were 60 Vbeta and 13 Jbeta primers. Some clones are missing from TCRdb's copy, which holds only in-frame ones; the method was immunoSEQ multiplex PCR. The table includes hundreds of thousands of clones, about 80% detected once. Remarks on this clone: Its target is not known.

This clonotype originated in a man aged 18 to 30 in good health and CMV-seronegative. Material for sequencing was PBMCs. This rearrangement joins TRBV5-1 to TRBJ2-5, with TRBD2 identical over 11 bases. CDR3 coding DNA: TGCGCCAGCAGCTTGACTAGCGGGGGTCAAGAGACCCAGTACTTC. It is translated as CASSLTSGGQETQYF.